Listed below are T cell receptor beta chains from one sample, sequenced in a study of blood T cell repertoires in COVID-19. Generated by immunoSEQ multiplex PCR, the TCRdb table keeps only in-frame clones and is missing some. The sample holds roughly 190,000 clones, about 80% seen once. Material: peripheral blood. These receptors all come from a man aged 55 to 69 with acute or convalescent COVID-19. CDR3s leave out the opening cysteine and the closing phenylalanine or tryptophan. The D gene is left open where the match is weak.

j_gene: TRBJ2-1
d_gene: NA
v_gene: TRBV6-1
CDR3aa: ASSEELGAPYNEQF

j_gene: TRBJ1-1
d_gene: NA
v_gene: TRBV7-9
CDR3aa: ASSLGEVGNTEAF

j_gene: TRBJ1-4
d_gene: TRBD1
v_gene: TRBV6-5
CDR3aa: ASRRQGPNEKLF

j_gene: TRBJ1-2
d_gene: TRBD1
v_gene: TRBV5-4
CDR3aa: ASSLAGTVGFYGYT

j_gene: TRBJ2-3
d_gene: NA
v_gene: TRBV13
CDR3aa: ASSLEGGADTQY

j_gene: TRBJ2-2
d_gene: TRBD1
v_gene: TRBV29-1
CDR3aa: SVRMGQGNTGELF

j_gene: TRBJ1-1
d_gene: NA
v_gene: TRBV6-5
CDR3aa: ASSRNRNTEAF

j_gene: TRBJ1-5
d_gene: TRBD1
v_gene: TRBV4-3
CDR3aa: ASSQTGESNQPQH

j_gene: TRBJ2-2
d_gene: NA
v_gene: TRBV11-2
CDR3aa: ASSLGLDGELF

j_gene: TRBJ2-2
d_gene: TRBD1
v_gene: TRBV19
CDR3aa: ASNRGRSGELF

j_gene: TRBJ1-1
d_gene: NA
v_gene: TRBV5-1
CDR3aa: ASSLAGGREAF

j_gene: TRBJ2-7
d_gene: NA
v_gene: TRBV3-1/TRBV3-2
CDR3aa: ASSQGGGVYEQY

j_gene: TRBJ2-3
d_gene: NA
v_gene: TRBV5-1
CDR3aa: ASSLATQRDTQY

j_gene: TRBJ2-3
d_gene: TRBD2
v_gene: TRBV7-8
CDR3aa: ASSYSKLAGGPGTDTQY

j_gene: TRBJ1-1
d_gene: NA
v_gene: TRBV28
CDR3aa: ASSFFGFRSTEAF

j_gene: TRBJ2-5
d_gene: TRBD2
v_gene: TRBV9
CDR3aa: ASSVGRAGGLQETQY